Listed below are T cell receptor beta chains from one sample, sequenced in a study of STAT5B mutations in CD4+ large granular lymphocyte leukemia. Here immunoSEQ multiplex PCR was the method, and the copy in TCRdb shows in-frame clones only, minus some. The sample has about 35,000 clones; approximately 67% are singletons. What was sequenced was CD4+ T cells from blood buffy coats. Source of these receptors: a human donor in good health. Both conserved end residues are part of each CDR3. Fields, in order: D gene, J gene, V gene, clone size, CDR3 DNA, CDR3 protein. A D gene is named only where the DNA matches it firmly. Size tells how often a clone was seen (once, few, many) or the class of an expanded clone, and some rows leave it out.

NA	TRBJ1-2	TRBV27	few	TGTGCCAGCAGTTTATCGATCCCGGCGTCAGCTAACTATGGCTACACCTTC	CASSLSIPASANYGYTF
NA	TRBJ2-1	TRBV7-3	NA	TGTGCCAGCAGCTTAACAGGGTATACGCAGTTCTTC	CASSLTGYTQFF
NA	TRBJ1-2	TRBV7-8	NA	TGTGCCAGCAGCTCCCGGGACCCCTATACTGGTGGCTACACCTTC	CASSSRDPYTGGYTF
NA	TRBJ1-6	TRBV6-5	NA	TGTGCCAGCAGTGGCACGGCTAATTCACCCCTCCACTTT	CASSGTANSPLHF
NA	TRBJ1-2	TRBV7-9	NA	TGTGCCGGGGGCCATTCCCTGGGGGGCTACACCTTC	CAGGHSLGGYTF
NA	TRBJ1-5	TRBV6-6	few	TGTGCCAGCAGTCGCGAGGAGCCCCAGCATTTT	CASSREEPQHF
TRBD2	TRBJ2-1	TRBV4-2	NA	TGTGCCAGCAGCTTTCTAGCGGGGACCAGCTCCTACAATGAGCAGTTCTTC	CASSFLAGTSSYNEQFF
TRBD2	TRBJ2-1	TRBV9	NA	TGTGCCAGCAGCTACGCTAGCGGCACCTACAATGAGCAGTTCTTC	CASSYASGTYNEQFF
NA	TRBJ2-2	TRBV10-3	NA	TGTGCCATCAGTGAGTCGGGGGCTAGCTTGACCGGGGAGCTGTTTTTT	CAISESGASLTGELFF
NA	TRBJ1-3	TRBV19	NA	TGTGCCAGTAGTGTACCTCCCGGGACGACCCTTCACTCTTCCTCTGGAAACACCATATATTTT	CASSVPPGTTLHSSSGNTIYF
NA	TRBJ2-7	TRBV11-1	NA	TGTGCCAGCAGCTCGGACGTAAGCTACGAGCAGTACTTC	CASSSDVSYEQYF
NA	TRBJ1-5	TRBV7-6	NA	TGTGCCAGCAGCTTAGCACTCAATCAGCCCCAGCATTTT	CASSLALNQPQHF
TRBD1	TRBJ1-3	TRBV10-3	NA	TGTGCCATCAGTCCCCAGGGGGCTTATGGAAACACCATATATTTT	CAISPQGAYGNTIYF
NA	TRBJ1-4	TRBV7-9	few	TGTGCCAGCAGCGCCGGGACCTTGAATGAAAAACTGTTTTTT	CASSAGTLNEKLFF
TRBD1	TRBJ1-5	TRBV19	NA	TGTGCCAGTAGTATAAGTGGAGGGGGACAGTTGTCTTATCAGCCCCAGCATTTT	CASSISGGGQLSYQPQHF
NA	TRBJ1-2	TRBV7-9	NA	TGTGCCAGCAGCTCCCAGATGGACAGCCTTACCCCGGGCTCGTATGGCTACACCTTC	CASSSQMDSLTPGSYGYTF
NA	TRBJ2-7	TRBV6-5	NA	TGTGCCACCAGTCAGGCGGGCAAGCAGTACTTC	CATSQAGKQYF
TRBD1	TRBJ2-1	TRBV29-1	NA	TGCAGCGTCGAACAGGGGGGCTCCTACAATGAGCAGTTCTTC	CSVEQGGSYNEQFF
TRBD2	TRBJ2-7	TRBV7-2	few	TGTGCCAGCAGCTTACTAGCGGGGGGTGGACCAAACTCCTACGAGCAGTACTTC	CASSLLAGGGPNSYEQYF
TRBD2	TRBJ2-3	TRBV7-2	NA	TGTGCCAGCAGCCCCCTTACAGCGGGGGGGGGCACAGATACGCAGTATTTT	CASSPLTAGGGTDTQYF
NA	TRBJ1-2	TRBV9	NA	TGTGCCAGCAGCCTGAGTGGGGCCGTTAACTATGGCTACACCTTC	CASSLSGAVNYGYTF
NA	TRBJ1-3	TRBV5-1	NA	TGCGCCAGCCAGCCCACAGGGATGTTGGTGGACACCATATATTTT	CASQPTGMLVDTIYF
TRBD1	TRBJ1-6	TRBV27	NA	TGTGCCAGCCGATCAGGACAGGGATGGGATTCACCCCTCCACTTT	CASRSGQGWDSPLHF
NA	TRBJ1-1	TRBV7-9	NA	TGTGCCAGCAGCCCCAGCGGGGGCGGGAGGAACACTGAAGCTTTCTTT	CASSPSGGGRNTEAFF
TRBD1	TRBJ1-2	TRBV6-1	once	TGTGCCAGCAGTGAAGCAGGGACAGGGGGAGGGTACACCTTC	CASSEAGTGGGYTF
NA	TRBJ2-2	TRBV6-5	few	TGTGCCAGCGGACGGGGGATCACCGGGGAGCTGTTTTTT	CASGRGITGELFF
TRBD1	TRBJ2-1	TRBV6-6	NA	TGTGCCAGCAGGTCCGGATCAGGGGGATTGGATGAGCAGTTCTTC	CASRSGSGGLDEQFF
TRBD1	TRBJ2-7	TRBV27	NA	TGTGCCAGCAGTCCAAAGACAGGGGCCTACGAGCAGTACTTC	CASSPKTGAYEQYF
NA	TRBJ1-6	TRBV19	NA	TGTGCCAGTAGTATGTATGGGGTTCGAAATAATTCACCCCTCCACTTT	CASSMYGVRNNSPLHF
NA	TRBJ1-5	TRBV7-9	few	TGTGCCAGCAGCTCAGGGACGCTCAATCAGCCCCAGCATTTT	CASSSGTLNQPQHF
TRBD1	TRBJ1-1	TRBV9	few	TGTGCCAGCAGCCAGGGGGGGGCTGAAGCTTTCTTT	CASSQGGAEAFF
TRBD1	TRBJ1-5	TRBV4-2	few	TGTGCCAGCAGCCAAGATTCACAGGGGGTTCAGCCCCAGCATTTT	CASSQDSQGVQPQHF
TRBD1	TRBJ2-5	TRBV29-1	NA	TGCAGCGTTGGGGCCGGGACAGGGACGCAAGAGACCCAGTACTTC	CSVGAGTGTQETQYF
NA	TRBJ1-5	TRBV5-6	NA	TGTGCCAGCAGTCCCGGGACGGTCAATCAGCCCCAGCATTTT	CASSPGTVNQPQHF
NA	TRBJ1-3	TRBV5-1	NA	TGCGCCAGCAGCTTTAATGGAAACACCATATATTTT	CASSFNGNTIYF
TRBD1	TRBJ1-1	TRBV6-6	once	TGTGCCAGCCGACAGGGGCAGAACACTGAAGCTTTCTTT	CASRQGQNTEAFF